This T cell receptor (beta chain) emerged from a study of neoadjuvant anti-PD-1 for oral cavity cancer. CDR1 and CDR2 (germline): MDHEN, SYDVKM. Trimming pared 7 bases from V and 5 bases from J, leaving 11 bases between. This CDR3 region has 12 residues. Time point denoted: after neoadjuvant nivolumab, at surgical resection. These newly diagnosed stage II-IVA oral cavity squamous cell carcinoma patients had no prior systemic or radiation treatment. These oral cavity squamous cell carcinomas were HPV-negative and locally advanced. This table comes from immunoSEQ multiplex PCR, and its TCRdb copy is limited to in-frame clones, with some not included. The data contain around 8,000 clones, around 57% of them seen just once; the ten biggest clones take up under 4%. There are a few counts of this clone.

This chain joins TRBV28 and TRBJ1-2; D may be TRBD1 (5 bases). This material consisted of PBMCs, taken after nivolumab (anti-PD-1) treatment. This sequence originates from a person between 40 and 79 years old with oral cavity squamous cell carcinoma. The CDR3 sequence is CASTWGTYGYTF. The DNA of the CDR3 is TGTGCCAGCACCTGGGGGACTTATGGCTACACCTTC.